This T cell receptor beta chain was retrieved from a study of shared clonotypes between healthy human individuals. Study background: Serving as donors were two women and three men, whose ages spanned 18 to 49. Study observations and caveats: What rarefaction showed was incomplete sorted-subset sequencing despite large depth. Non-shared clonotypes were found to have lower generation probabilities than the clonotypes that were shared by all four of the sorted-subset donors.

With regard to this clone: Its antigen is still unknown.

The CDR3 length is 16 residues. Germline loops: CDR1 ENHRY, CDR2 SYGVKD. Losses at the gene ends were 3 bases for V and 5 bases for J; bases not matched to a gene: 10. The authors split each subset's genomic DNA evenly across several immunoSEQ plates. Profiled with immunoSEQ multiplex PCR; TCRdb holds only in-frame clones, not every one. Of approximately 1,000,000 clones in the sample, 75% to 80% were seen once. The sample consisted of memory CD4+ T cells from PBMCs. Subset described: CD45RA-negative fraction. The receptor was derived from a man between 18 and 35 years old in good health. Some clones in this sample may be carry-over from other donors' samples. The V call is TRBV10-3, the J call TRBJ2-7, with TRBD2 matching 10 bases. In nucleotides, the CDR3 is TGTGCCATCAGTGATTTTCAGCGGGAGGGCCGCCACGAGCAGTACTTC. Encoded protein: CAISDFQREGRHEQYF.